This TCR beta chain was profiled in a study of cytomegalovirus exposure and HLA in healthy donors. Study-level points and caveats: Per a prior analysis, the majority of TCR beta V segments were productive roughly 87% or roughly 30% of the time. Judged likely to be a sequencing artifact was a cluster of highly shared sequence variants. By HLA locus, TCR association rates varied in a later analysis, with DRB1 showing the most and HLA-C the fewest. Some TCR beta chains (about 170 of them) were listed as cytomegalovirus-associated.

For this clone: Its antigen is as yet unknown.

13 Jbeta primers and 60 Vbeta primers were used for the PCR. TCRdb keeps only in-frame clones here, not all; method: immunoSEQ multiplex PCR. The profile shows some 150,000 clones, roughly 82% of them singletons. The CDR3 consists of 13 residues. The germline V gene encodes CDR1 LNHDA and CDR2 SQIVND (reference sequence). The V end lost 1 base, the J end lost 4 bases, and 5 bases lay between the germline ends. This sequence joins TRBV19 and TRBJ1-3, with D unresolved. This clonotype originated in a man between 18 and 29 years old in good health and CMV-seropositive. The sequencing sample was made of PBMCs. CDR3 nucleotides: TGTGCCAGTAGTATAGTAATCGGAAACACCATATATTTT. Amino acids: CASSIVIGNTIYF.